This TCR beta chain was sequenced during a study of blood T cell repertoires in COVID-19. Background on the study: Samples representing acute and convalescent COVID-19 were sourced from the United States, Italy and Spain.

Sequencing used immunoSEQ multiplex PCR; TCRdb keeps in-frame clones, though not all of them. The repertoire holds about 87,000 clones, with over 80% as singletons. Trimming cost V 7 bases and J 4 bases; bases outside gene matches: 6. This CDR3 is 15 amino acids long. From germline, CDR1 is LNHDA and CDR2 SQIVND (reference sequence). A single count supports this clone. Source material: peripheral blood. This sequence joins TRBV19 and TRBJ1-6; 8 positions agree with TRBD1. The receptor comes from a woman in her sixties or seventies with acute or convalescent COVID-19. As DNA, the CDR3 is TGTGCCAGTACCCGGACAGGGACGTATAATTCACCCCTCCACTTT. Amino acid sequence: CASTRTGTYNSPLHF.